This T cell receptor beta chain was captured by sequencing in a study of T-cell memory formation after mild COVID-19. Study as a whole: The two donors had largely donor-specific TCR clusters.

TCRdb reanalysed the 5' RACE reads using MiXCR and keeps one entry per CDR3 protein. The sample has around 160,000 distinct CDR3 sequences; under 14% are singletons. CDR3 length: 15 amino acids. Trimming shortened V by 4 bases and J by 4 bases, and 14 bases separated the two germline ends. The V gene's germline CDR1 is LGHNA and CDR2 YSLEER. This clonotype was seen repeatedly, ten times or more. The chain carries TRBV4-3 and TRBJ2-1, with unresolved D. The sample taken for sequencing was PBMCs or a T cell subset sorted from them (not recorded which). The receptor's source is a man aged 18 to 29 who had mild COVID-19 (a few samples of this study predate the infection). Cell type and time point are not known. The CDR3 coding sequence is TGCGCCAGCAGCCGCAGTCCCAACTCTTACAATGAGCAGTTCTTC. It codes for CASSRSPNSYNEQFF.